This T cell receptor beta chain was retrieved from a study of shared clonotypes between healthy human individuals. Study information: The cohort had a couple of women and a few men, ages 18 to 49.

Worth noting for this clone: Its antigen is not identified.

Approximately 220 ng DNA, tens of thousands of T cell genomes, went into each sorted-subset replicate PCR. Data came from immunoSEQ multiplex PCR; TCRdb stores just in-frame clones and leaves some out. This sample has over 2,000,000 clones, with approximately 92% found just once. The CDR3 has 15 residues. V dropped 3 bases and J dropped 5; count of bases not matched to a gene: 6. In germline, CDR1 is SGHVS, CDR2 FQNEAQ. Study-level results: A reduction in generation probabilities was seen for non-shared clonotypes relative to those shared by all four donors.

Naive CD8 cells lacked CD45RO and underwent positive selection for CCR7, leaving out terminally differentiated effector memory CD45RA+ cells. Sequencing used naive CD8+ T cells from PBMCs. This receptor was obtained from a man younger than 35 in good health. Some clones in this sample may be carry-over from other donors' samples. The chain employs TRBV7-8 and TRBJ2-3; 9 positions agree with TRBD1. DNA of the CDR3: TGTGCCAGCAGCTTGGGACAGGGTCCCCTAGATACGCAGTATTTT. Translation gives CASSLGQGPLDTQYF. Looking up the rest from reference TRBV7-8 and TRBJ2-3 gives the full variable domain: GAGVSQSPRYKVAKRGQDVALRCDPISGHVSLFWYQQALGQGPEFLTYFQNEAQLDKSGLPSDRFFAERPEGSVSTLKIQRTQQEDSAVYLCASSLGQGPLDTQYFGPGTRLTVL.